Sequencing of this T cell receptor beta chain was carried out in a study of T cell clonality in common variable immunodeficiency. The table lists this clone with many counts. The CDR3 end lies 3 residues beyond the end of the read and is filled in from the germline J gene. Germline V lookup: CDR1 SGHTS, CDR2 YDEGEE. The CDR3 is 14 amino acids. V shed 4 bases, J shed 4 bases, and the junction held 7 bases outside the gene matches. Clones were sequenced by immunoSEQ multiplex PCR, and TCRdb holds only the in-frame ones, with some missing. Recorded here are 35,000 to 50,000 clones, with no singletons, and the ten leading clones hold 2.5% to 3%.

The sequenced sample was peripheral blood mononuclear cells. The receptor's source is a person aged 18 to 70 in good health. The J gene is TRBJ1-2, the V gene TRBV5-8; TRBD1 matches at 7 bases. CDR3 loop: CASSATGRSYGYTF. The sequenced CDR3 bases are TGTGCCAGCAGCGCGACAGGGCGATCCTATGGC.